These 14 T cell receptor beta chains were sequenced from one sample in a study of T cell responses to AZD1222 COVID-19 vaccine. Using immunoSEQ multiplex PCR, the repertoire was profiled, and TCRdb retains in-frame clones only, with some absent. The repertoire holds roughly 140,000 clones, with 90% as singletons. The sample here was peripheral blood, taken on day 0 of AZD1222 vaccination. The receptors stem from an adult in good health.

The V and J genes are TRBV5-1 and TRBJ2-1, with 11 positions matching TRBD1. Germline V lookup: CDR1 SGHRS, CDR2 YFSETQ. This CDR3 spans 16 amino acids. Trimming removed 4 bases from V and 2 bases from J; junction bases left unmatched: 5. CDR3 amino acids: CASSPTDRGPYNEQFF. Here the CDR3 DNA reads TGCGCCAGCAGCCCCACGGACAGGGGGCCCTACAATGAGCAGTTCTTC.

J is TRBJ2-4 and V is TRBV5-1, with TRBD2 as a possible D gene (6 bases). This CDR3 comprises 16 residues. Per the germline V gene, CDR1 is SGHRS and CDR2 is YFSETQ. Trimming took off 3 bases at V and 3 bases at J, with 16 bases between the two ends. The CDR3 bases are TGCGCCAGCAGCTCGAGACCGCGGGATGACAAAAACATTCAGTACTTC. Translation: CASSSRPRDDKNIQYF.

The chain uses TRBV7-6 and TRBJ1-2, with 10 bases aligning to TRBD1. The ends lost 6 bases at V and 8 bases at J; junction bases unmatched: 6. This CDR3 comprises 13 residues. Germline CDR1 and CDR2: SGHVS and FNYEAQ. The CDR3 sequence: CASSRDRGGGYTF. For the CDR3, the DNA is TGTGCCAGCAGTCGGGACAGGGGTGGGGGCTACACCTTC.

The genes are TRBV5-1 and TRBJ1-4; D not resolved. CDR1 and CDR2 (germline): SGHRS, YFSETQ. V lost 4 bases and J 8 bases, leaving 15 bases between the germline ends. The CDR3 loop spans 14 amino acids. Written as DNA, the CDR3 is TGCGCCAGCAGCCCGGGCGGGGTAGGGGAAAAACTGTTTTTT. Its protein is CASSPGGVGEKLFF.

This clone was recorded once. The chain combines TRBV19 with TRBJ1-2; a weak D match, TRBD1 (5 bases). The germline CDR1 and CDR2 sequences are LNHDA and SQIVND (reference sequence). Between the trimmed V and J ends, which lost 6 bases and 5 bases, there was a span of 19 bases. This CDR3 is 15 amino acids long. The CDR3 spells CASRTYIQGLYGYTF. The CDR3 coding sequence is TGTGCCAGTAGGACCTACATCCAGGGCCTTTATGGCTACACCTTC.

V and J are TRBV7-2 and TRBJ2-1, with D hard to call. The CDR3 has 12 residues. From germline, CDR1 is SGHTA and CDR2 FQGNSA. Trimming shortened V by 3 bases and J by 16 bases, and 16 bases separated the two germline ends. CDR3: CASSFSGPWVFF. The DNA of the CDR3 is TGTGCCAGCAGCTTTTCCGGACCTTGGGTATTCTTC.

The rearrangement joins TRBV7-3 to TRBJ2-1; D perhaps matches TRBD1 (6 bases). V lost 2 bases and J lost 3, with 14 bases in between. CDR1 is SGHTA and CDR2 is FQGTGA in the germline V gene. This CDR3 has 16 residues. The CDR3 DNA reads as TGTGCCAGCAGCTTACCTCGACAGGCGCTCTACAATGAGCAGTTCTTC. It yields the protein CASSLPRQALYNEQFF.

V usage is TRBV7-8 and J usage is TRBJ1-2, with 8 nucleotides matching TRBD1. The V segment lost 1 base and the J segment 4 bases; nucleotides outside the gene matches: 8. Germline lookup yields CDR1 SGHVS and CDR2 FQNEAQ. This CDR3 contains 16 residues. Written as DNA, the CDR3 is TGTGCCAGCAGCTTAGAGAGGACAGGGTCTTTCTATGGCTACACCTTC. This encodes CASSLERTGSFYGYTF.

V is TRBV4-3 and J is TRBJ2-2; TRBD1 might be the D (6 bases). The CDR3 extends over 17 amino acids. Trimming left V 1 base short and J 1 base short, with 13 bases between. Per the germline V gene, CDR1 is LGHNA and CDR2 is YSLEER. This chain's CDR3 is CASSQGEGRGNTGELFF. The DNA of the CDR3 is TGCGCCAGCAGCCAAGGTGAAGGCAGGGGGAACACCGGGGAGCTGTTTTTT.

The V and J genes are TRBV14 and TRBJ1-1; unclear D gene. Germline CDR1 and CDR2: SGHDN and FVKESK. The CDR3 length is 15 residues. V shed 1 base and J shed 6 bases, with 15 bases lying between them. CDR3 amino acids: CASSQAFGLGAEAFF. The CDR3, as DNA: TGTGCCAGCAGCCAAGCCTTCGGCCTGGGAGCTGAAGCTTTCTTT.

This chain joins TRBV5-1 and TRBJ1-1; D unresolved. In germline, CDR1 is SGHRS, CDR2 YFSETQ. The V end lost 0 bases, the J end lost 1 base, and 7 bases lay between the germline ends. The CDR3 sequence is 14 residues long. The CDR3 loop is CASSLAPANTEAFF. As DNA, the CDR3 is TGCGCCAGCAGCTTGGCCCCGGCGAACACTGAAGCTTTCTTT. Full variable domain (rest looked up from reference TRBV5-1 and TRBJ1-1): KAGVTQTPRYLIKTRGQQVTLSCSPISGHRSVSWYQQTPGQGLQFLFEYFSETQRNKGNFPGRFSGRQFSNSRSEMNVSTLELGDSALYLCASSLAPANTEAFFGQGTRLTVV.

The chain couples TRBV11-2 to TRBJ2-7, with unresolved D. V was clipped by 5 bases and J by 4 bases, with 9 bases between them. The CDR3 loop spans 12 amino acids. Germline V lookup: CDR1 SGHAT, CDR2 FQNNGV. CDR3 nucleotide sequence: TGTGCCAGCAGCCCTCCCGGGTACGAGCAGTACTTC. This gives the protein CASSPPGYEQYF.

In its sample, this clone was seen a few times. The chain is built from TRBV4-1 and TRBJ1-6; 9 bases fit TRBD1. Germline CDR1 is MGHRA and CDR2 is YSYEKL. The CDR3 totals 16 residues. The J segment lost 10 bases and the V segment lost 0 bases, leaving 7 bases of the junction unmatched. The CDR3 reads CASSQDAGQGLSPLHF. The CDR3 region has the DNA TGCGCCAGCAGCCAAGACGCGGGACAGGGACTATCACCCCTCCACTTT.

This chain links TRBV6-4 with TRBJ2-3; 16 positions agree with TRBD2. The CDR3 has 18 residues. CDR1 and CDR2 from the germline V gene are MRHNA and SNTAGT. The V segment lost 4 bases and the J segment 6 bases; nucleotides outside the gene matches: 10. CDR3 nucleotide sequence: TGTGCCAGCAGTGCGTCCGGGACTAGCGGGGGGGCCATGGATACGCAGTATTTT. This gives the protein CASSASGTSGGAMDTQYF.